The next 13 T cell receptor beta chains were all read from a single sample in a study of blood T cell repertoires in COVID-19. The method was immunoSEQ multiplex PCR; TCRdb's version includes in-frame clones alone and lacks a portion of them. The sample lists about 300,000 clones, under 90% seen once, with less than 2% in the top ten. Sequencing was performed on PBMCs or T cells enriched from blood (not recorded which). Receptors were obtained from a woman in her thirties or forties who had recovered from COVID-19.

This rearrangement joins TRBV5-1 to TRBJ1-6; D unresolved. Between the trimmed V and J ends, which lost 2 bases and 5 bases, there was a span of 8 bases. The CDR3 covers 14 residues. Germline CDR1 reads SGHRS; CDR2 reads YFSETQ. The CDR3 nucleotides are TGCGCCAGCAGCTTCGACGCGGATAATTCACCCCTCCACTTT. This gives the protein CASSFDADNSPLHF.

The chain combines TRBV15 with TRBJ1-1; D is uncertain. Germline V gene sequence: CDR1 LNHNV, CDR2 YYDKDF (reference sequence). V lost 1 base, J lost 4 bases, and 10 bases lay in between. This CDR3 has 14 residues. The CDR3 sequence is CATSRAQRGTEAFF. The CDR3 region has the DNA TGTGCCACCAGCAGAGCACAGCGGGGCACTGAAGCTTTCTTT. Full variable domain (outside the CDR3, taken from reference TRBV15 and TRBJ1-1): DAMVIQNPRYQVTQFGKPVTLSCSQTLNHNVMYWYQQKSSQAPKLLFHYYDKDFNNEADTPDNFQSRRPNTSFCFLDIRSPGLGDTAMYLCATSRAQRGTEAFFGQGTRLTVV.

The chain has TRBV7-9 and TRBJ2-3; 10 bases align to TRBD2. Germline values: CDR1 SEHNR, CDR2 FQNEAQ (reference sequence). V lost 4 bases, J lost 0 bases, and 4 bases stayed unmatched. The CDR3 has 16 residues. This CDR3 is CASSSSGRASTDTQYF. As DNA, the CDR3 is TGTGCCAGCAGCTCTAGCGGGAGAGCAAGCACAGATACGCAGTATTTT.

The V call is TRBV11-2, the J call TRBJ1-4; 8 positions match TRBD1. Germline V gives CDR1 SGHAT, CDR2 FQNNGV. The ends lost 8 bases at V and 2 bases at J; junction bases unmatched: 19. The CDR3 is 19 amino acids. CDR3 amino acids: CASASLRRTGIVTNEKLFF. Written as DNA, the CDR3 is TGTGCCAGCGCATCTCTCCGTAGGACAGGGATTGTTACTAATGAAAAACTGTTTTTT.

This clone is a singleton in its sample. The CDR3 nucleotides are TGCGCCAGCAGCCAAGATCCCACAGGGGATAGCAATCAGCCCCAGCATTTT. It yields the protein CASSQDPTGDSNQPQHF. The chain has TRBV4-3 and TRBJ1-5; 7 bases match TRBD1. After removal of 0 bases from V and 0 bases from J, the junction contained 5 bases not matched to a gene. There are 17 residues in the CDR3. Germline lookup yields CDR1 LGHNA and CDR2 YSLEER.

The CDR3 DNA is TGTGCCAGCAGCCGCGGGACTAGCGGGGGCTACGAGCAGTACTTC. Translating gives CASSRGTSGGYEQYF. This chain connects TRBV3-1 (or the pseudogene TRBV3-2) to TRBJ2-7, with 14 positions matching TRBD2. V was clipped by 4 bases and J by 3 bases; unmatched bases: 2. CDR1 and CDR2 (germline): LGHDT, YNNKEL (reference sequence). This CDR3 comprises 15 residues.

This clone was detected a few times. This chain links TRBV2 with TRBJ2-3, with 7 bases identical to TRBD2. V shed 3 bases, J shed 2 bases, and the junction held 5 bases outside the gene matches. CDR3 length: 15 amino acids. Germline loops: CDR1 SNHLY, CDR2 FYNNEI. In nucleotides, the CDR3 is TGTGCCAGCAGTGACGGACTAGAACCCACAGATACGCAGTATTTT. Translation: CASSDGLEPTDTQYF.

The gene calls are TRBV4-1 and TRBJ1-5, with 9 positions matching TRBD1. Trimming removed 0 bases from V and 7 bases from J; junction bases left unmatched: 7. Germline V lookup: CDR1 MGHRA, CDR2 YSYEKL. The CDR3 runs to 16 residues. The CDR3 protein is CASSQDVGTGRQPQHF. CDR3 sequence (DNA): TGCGCCAGCAGCCAAGATGTGGGGACAGGGCGACAGCCCCAGCATTTT.

The CDR3 coding sequence is TGTGCCAGCAGTTTATTAGGGCTCCGGGGACTCGGAAATTCACCCCTCCACTTT. Amino acid sequence: CASSLLGLRGLGNSPLHF. The rearrangement links TRBV27 to TRBJ1-6, with a tentative D call TRBD1 (5 bases). Germline CDR1 is MNHEY and CDR2 is SMNVEV (reference sequence). CDR3 length equals 18 residues. Trimming stripped 1 base from V and 7 bases from J, with 20 bases between.

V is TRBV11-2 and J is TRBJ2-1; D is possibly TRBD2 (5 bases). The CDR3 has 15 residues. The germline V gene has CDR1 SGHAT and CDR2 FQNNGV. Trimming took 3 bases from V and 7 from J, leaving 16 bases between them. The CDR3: CASSLTNVLGNEQFF. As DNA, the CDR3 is TGTGCCAGCAGCTTGACTAACGTTCTGGGTAATGAGCAGTTCTTC.

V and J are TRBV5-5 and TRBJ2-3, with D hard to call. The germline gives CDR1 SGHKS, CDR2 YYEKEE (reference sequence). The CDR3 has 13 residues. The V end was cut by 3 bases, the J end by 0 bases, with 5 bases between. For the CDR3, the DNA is TGTGCCAGCAGCTCCATCAGCACAGATACGCAGTATTTT. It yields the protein CASSSISTDTQYF.

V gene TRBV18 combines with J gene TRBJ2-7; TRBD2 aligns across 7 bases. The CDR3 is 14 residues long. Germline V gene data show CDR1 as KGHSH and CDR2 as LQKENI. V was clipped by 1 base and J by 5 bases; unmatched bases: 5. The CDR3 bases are TGTGCCAGCTCACCACTCGCGGGAGTAGACGAGCAGTACTTC. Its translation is CASSPLAGVDEQYF.

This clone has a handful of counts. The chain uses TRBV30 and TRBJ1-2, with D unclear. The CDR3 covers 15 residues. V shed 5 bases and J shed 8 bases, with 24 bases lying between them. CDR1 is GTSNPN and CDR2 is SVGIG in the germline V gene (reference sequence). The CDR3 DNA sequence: TGTGCCTGGGAGTTAACGGGTTTAATGGCCAAAGGCTACACCTTC. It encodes CAWELTGLMAKGYTF.